This T cell receptor (beta chain) stems from a study of beta chain features in type 1 diabetes. The isolated RNA, all of it, was reverse transcribed, so expressed TCRB transcripts were what got sequenced. Only in-frame clones appear in the TCRdb table, and some are missing; sequencing was by immunoSEQ multiplex PCR. The data show fewer than 550,000 clones, roughly 10% seen once. This CDR3 contains 14 residues. The trim removed 5 bases at V and 2 bases at J, leaving 6 bases unmatched. Germline V gene sequence: CDR1 SGHNT, CDR2 YYREEE (reference sequence). Concerning this clone: Its antigen is currently unknown.

Study observations and caveats: The study notes PCR might favor shorter templates equally in patients and controls.

The TCR was taken from a woman between 18 and 29 years old in good health. J is TRBJ2-5 and V is TRBV5-4, with 7 nucleotides matching TRBD1. The specimen sequenced was naive CD4+ T cells from blood. This CDR3 reads CASSTRTGQETQYF. The CDR3, as DNA: TGTGCCAGCAGTACCCGGACAGGACAAGAGACCCAGTACTTC.